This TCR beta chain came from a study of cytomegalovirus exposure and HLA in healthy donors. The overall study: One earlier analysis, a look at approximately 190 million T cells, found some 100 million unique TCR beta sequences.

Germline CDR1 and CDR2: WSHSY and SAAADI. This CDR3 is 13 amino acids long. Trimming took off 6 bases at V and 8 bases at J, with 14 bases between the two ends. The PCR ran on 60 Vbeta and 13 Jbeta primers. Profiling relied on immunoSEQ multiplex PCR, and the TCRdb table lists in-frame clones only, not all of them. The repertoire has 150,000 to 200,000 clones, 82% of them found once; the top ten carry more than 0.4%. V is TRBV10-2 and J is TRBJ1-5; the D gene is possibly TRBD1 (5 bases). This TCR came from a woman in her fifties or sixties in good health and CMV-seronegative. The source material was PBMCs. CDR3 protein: CASSRPGGEPQHF. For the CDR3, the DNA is TGCGCCAGCAGCCGCCCCGGGGGGGAGCCCCAGCATTTT.